The 19 T cell receptor beta chains below were found in one sample sequenced in a study of blood T cell repertoires in COVID-19. Produced via immunoSEQ multiplex PCR; TCRdb's table is partial and in-frame only. The sample yields over 100,000 clones, more than 85% seen once. The sample comprised peripheral blood. The receptor source for this set is a man between 60 and 70 years old with COVID-19, enrolled during active disease.

J is TRBJ2-7 and V is TRBV19, with unresolved D. Germline V gene sequence: CDR1 LNHDA, CDR2 SQIVND (reference sequence). V lost 8 bases and J 2 bases, leaving 13 bases between the germline ends. This CDR3 has 13 residues. The CDR3 sequence is CASLNTQTYEQYF. The CDR3 region has the DNA TGTGCCAGTTTGAATACTCAAACCTACGAGCAGTACTTC.

The rearrangement links TRBV3-1 (or the pseudogene TRBV3-2) to TRBJ1-3; D gene uncertain. The V end lost 4 bases, the J end lost 4 bases, and 5 bases lay between the germline ends. CDR1 and CDR2 from the germline V gene are LGHDT and YNNKEL (reference sequence). The CDR3 contains 12 residues. CDR3: CASSPGGNTIYF. DNA for the CDR3: TGTGCCAGCAGCCCCGGGGGAAACACCATATATTTT.

V usage is TRBV28 and J usage is TRBJ1-1, with TRBD1 matching over 9 bases. V shed 4 bases, J shed 3 bases, and the junction held 6 bases outside the gene matches. This CDR3 has 15 amino acids. Germline V lookup: CDR1 MDHEN, CDR2 SYDVKM. The CDR3 loop reads CASSSGDRAYTEAFF. The CDR3 nucleotides are TGTGCCAGCAGTTCGGGGGACAGGGCTTACACTGAAGCTTTCTTT. The full variable domain, its missing parts supplied by reference TRBV28 and TRBJ1-1, is DVKVTQSSRYLVKRTGEKVFLECVQDMDHENMFWYRQDPGLGLRLIYFSYDVKMKEKGDIPEGYSVSREKKERFSLILESASTNQTSMYLCASSSGDRAYTEAFFGQGTRLTVV.

This rearrangement joins TRBV7-9 to TRBJ2-5; 9 nucleotides align to TRBD2. CDR3 length: 16 residues. V dropped 5 bases and J dropped 4; count of bases not matched to a gene: 11. CDR1 and CDR2 from the germline V gene are SEHNR and FQNEAQ (reference sequence). The CDR3 region has the DNA TGTGCCAGCAGCGGAGAGGCGGGGGGGCCTCGAGAGACCCAGTACTTC. Translation: CASSGEAGGPRETQYF.

J is TRBJ2-7 and V is TRBV5-4; D gene uncertain. Trimming took off 1 base at V and 2 bases at J, with 7 bases between the two ends. The germline gives CDR1 SGHNT, CDR2 YYREEE (reference sequence). CDR3 size: 13 residues. CDR3 loop: CASSLRSAYEQYF. CDR3 nucleotides: TGTGCCAGCAGCTTGCGGTCGGCCTACGAGCAGTACTTC.

This chain links TRBV2 with TRBJ1-1; weak D call: TRBD1 (5 bases). V lost 6 bases and J 1 base, leaving 15 bases between the germline ends. This CDR3 is built from 15 residues. Germline-derived CDR1 and CDR2 are SNHLY and FYNNEI. CDR3 residues: CASRFRAGGNTEAFF. CDR3 bases: TGTGCCAGCAGATTCCGGGCCGGGGGGAACACTGAAGCTTTCTTT. Full variable domain (outside the CDR3, taken from reference TRBV2 and TRBJ1-1): EPEVTQTPSHQVTQMGQEVILRCVPISNHLYFYWYRQILGQKVEFLVSFYNNEISEKSEIFDDQFSVERPDGSNFTLKIRSTKLEDSAMYFCASRFRAGGNTEAFFGQGTRLTVV.

This clone was picked up a small number of times. The chain employs TRBV6-1 and TRBJ1-6; D remains ambiguous. The V end lost 3 bases, the J end lost 7 bases, and 10 bases lay between the germline ends. The germline CDR1 and CDR2 sequences are MNHNS and SASEGT. The CDR3 has 14 amino acids. The DNA for the CDR3 is TGTGCCAGCAGTGAGACAAATACAAATTCACCCCTCCACTTT. Translated, it gives CASSETNTNSPLHF.

The genes are TRBV6-1 and TRBJ2-2; 12 nucleotides line up with TRBD2. The CDR3 spans 16 residues. Germline CDR1 and CDR2: MNHNS and SASEGT. After removal of 4 bases from V and 9 bases from J, the junction contained 9 bases not matched to a gene. This CDR3 is CASSGLAGGLRRELFF. CDR3 nucleotides: TGTGCCAGCAGTGGCCTAGCGGGGGGGCTAAGGCGGGAGCTGTTTTTT.

The chain uses TRBV24-1 and TRBJ1-1; tentative D call: TRBD1 (6 bases). The CDR3 is made up of 15 amino acids. Per germline, CDR1 KGHDR and CDR2 SFDVKD. V lost 5 bases and J 1 base, leaving 13 bases between the germline ends. CDR3: CATSVGTWGNTEAFF. For the CDR3, the DNA is TGTGCCACCAGTGTCGGGACATGGGGGAACACTGAAGCTTTCTTT.

This chain links TRBV10-3 with TRBJ2-1, with a weak D call TRBD1 (5 bases). Trimming left V 4 bases short and J 7 bases short, with 8 bases between. The CDR3 extends over 12 amino acids. Germline V lookup: CDR1 ENHRY, CDR2 SYGVKD. In DNA, the CDR3 is TGTGCCATCAGTGGACCAGGGAATGAGCAGTTCTTC. Translation: CAISGPGNEQFF.

The chain's CDR3 is CASSYSMASLTDTQYF. The CDR3 DNA reads TGTGCCAGCAGTTACTCGATGGCTAGTTTGACAGATACGCAGTATTTT. The genes are TRBV6-5 and TRBJ2-3, with no clear D. The germline V gene has CDR1 MNHEY and CDR2 SVGAGI. CDR3 length: 16 amino acids. V lost 0 bases and J lost 3, with 13 bases in between.

In this sample, this clone turned up once. The V gene is TRBV19, the J gene TRBJ1-4; a possible D gene is TRBD1 (5 bases). Germline CDR1 is LNHDA and CDR2 is SQIVND (reference sequence). The CDR3 is 16 residues long. The V end lost 5 bases, the J end lost 5 bases, and 18 bases lay between the germline ends. DNA for the CDR3: TGTGCCAGTAGTGCCAACACTGGGCAGGGCAATGAAAAACTGTTTTTT. This sequence encodes CASSANTGQGNEKLFF.

A few counts support this clone. V gene TRBV19 combines with J gene TRBJ2-3, with TRBD2 matching over 8 bases. The CDR3 length is 14 residues. With V trimmed by 1 base and J by 5 bases, 2 bases remained unmatched. CDR1 and CDR2 from the germline V gene are LNHDA and SQIVND (reference sequence). The CDR3 sequence is CASSIGAGGDTQYF. The CDR3 nucleotides are TGTGCCAGTAGTATAGGGGCGGGGGGAGATACGCAGTATTTT. Variable domain in full (rest from reference TRBV19 and TRBJ2-3): DGGITQSPKYLFRKEGQNVTLSCEQNLNHDAMYWYRQDPGQGLRLIYYSQIVNDFQKGDIAEGYSVSREKKESFPLTVTSAQKNPTAFYLCASSIGAGGDTQYFGPGTRLTVL.

With respect to this clone: Other DNA sequences in this specimen translate into the identical CDR3. The chain carries TRBV18 and TRBJ2-5; 7 nucleotides match TRBD1. Germline lookup yields CDR1 KGHSH and CDR2 LQKENI. CDR3 length: 14 amino acids. The V and J ends lost 3 bases and 1 base, in that order; junction bases with no gene match: 2. DNA of the CDR3: TGTGCCAGCTCACCGGGACAGATCCAAGAGACCCAGTACTTC. Its protein is CASSPGQIQETQYF.

This clone was recorded once. The V call is TRBV6-5, the J call TRBJ2-5; TRBD2 aligns across 8 bases. The V gene end was trimmed by 5 bases and the J gene end by 4 bases; junction bases not matched to a gene: 6. The germline gives CDR1 MNHEY, CDR2 SVGAGI. CDR3 length equals 14 residues. The CDR3 region is CASSRTSTSETQYF. The CDR3 DNA follows: TGTGCCAGCAGTCGGACTAGCACGTCAGAGACCCAGTACTTC.

The chain carries TRBV19 and TRBJ2-5, with 11 positions matching TRBD1. This CDR3 has 14 residues. The ends lost 4 bases at V and 4 bases at J; junction bases unmatched: 2. Germline assignment: CDR1 LNHDA and CDR2 SQIVND (reference sequence). This chain's CDR3 is CASSTDRGRETQYF. The DNA of the CDR3 is TGTGCCAGTAGTACGGACAGGGGGCGAGAGACCCAGTACTTC.

This clone has just one count. The chain carries TRBV18 and TRBJ2-1; D call uncertain. V gave up 3 bases and J gave up 5 bases, with 11 bases separating them. This CDR3 has 14 amino acids. Germline V gives CDR1 KGHSH, CDR2 LQKENI. The CDR3 nucleotides are TGTGCCAGCTCACCGAAAGCTATCCACAATGAGCAGTTCTTC. Translating gives CASSPKAIHNEQFF. The full variable domain, with the rest looked up from reference TRBV18 and TRBJ2-1, is NAGVMQNPRHLVRRRGQEARLRCSPMKGHSHVYWYRQLPEEGLKFMVYLQKENIIDESGMPKERFSAEFPKEGPSILRIQQVVRGDSAAYFCASSPKAIHNEQFFGPGTRLTVL.

This clone was detected only a few times. The chain is built from TRBV11-2 and TRBJ1-2, with TRBD1 matching 9 bases. Germline V gene lookup returns CDR1 SGHAT and CDR2 FQNNGV. CDR3 length equals 15 residues. V lost 5 bases to trimming and J lost 8 bases; unmatched junction nucleotides: 12. For the CDR3, the DNA is TGTGCCAGCAGCCCAACAGGGGGCGCGATTAACGGCTACACCTTC. It codes for CASSPTGGAINGYTF.

This rearrangement joins TRBV19 to TRBJ1-4; 7 nucleotides agree with TRBD1. Germline V CDR1 and CDR2: LNHDA, SQIVND (reference sequence). J was trimmed by 8 bases and V by 0 bases; bases with no gene match: 9. CDR3 length: 16 amino acids. The DNA of the CDR3 is TGTGCCAGTAGTATAGAGATGAGGGGGCTCGGAGAAAAACTGTTTTTT. This encodes CASSIEMRGLGEKLFF.